This TCR beta chain was identified in a study of cytomegalovirus exposure and HLA in healthy donors (dated by TCRdb to about 2017). For the study in its entirety: In an earlier analysis of 450 to 750 of the donors, approximately 260 Gb of sequence data and 90 million to 120 million unique TCR beta sequences from about 179 million T cells were reported. An early release covering about 600 HLA-typed donors comprised about 310 gigabases of sequencing data and tens of millions of unique TCR sequences. Among the 398 genotyped donors, around 81% belonged to the genetic ancestry cluster associated with self-reported Caucasian donors. The study aimed to test whether cataloging public T cell receptors could reveal signatures of past pathogen exposure. The study used immunosequencing to profile the T cell repertoires of 670 or so subjects and linked those repertoires to cytomegalovirus serostatus. A separate validation cohort of approximately 120 different subjects was used in addition to the 666-subject first cohort. The study combined high-throughput TCR immunosequencing, statistical association of individual TCRs with disease status, and machine learning to predict cytomegalovirus infection status. In a later analysis, previously published TCR beta repertoires from 600 to 850 donors were re-analyzed and high-resolution HLA genotyping was added so that TCR occurrence patterns could be studied. The later analysis used no new phenotypic data to find candidate immune exposures, relying instead on TCR beta sequences and their occurrence across donors. An earlier analysis of several hundred of the donors applied high-throughput TCR beta sequencing to assess whether each TCR beta V gene segment acted as functional or pseudogenic. Donor age, sex, ethnicity and CMV serostatus were compiled together with the repertoire data. A later genetic analysis used genome-wide SNP genotypes for about 60% of the roughly 700 donors, treating that subset as a discovery cohort. Every discovery cohort repertoire had been produced on one sequencing platform. Both class I and class II loci were covered by HLA typing, at four-digit resolution. The number of donors typed differed by locus, with 629-630 for A, B, C, DRB1 and DQB1, approximately 500 for DQA1, 600 to 610 for DPA1, and under 490 for DPB1. Roughly 5 DR-DQ haplotypes were handled as single units for association and clustering, since linkage in the cohort was strong. Among about 410 genotyped donors of the cohort, an average of approximately 240,000 unique TCR beta nucleotide sequences was sequenced per donor, of which about 19% were non-productive.

The method was the immunoSEQ multiplex PCR assay. For the multiplex PCR, a mixture combining 60 forward primers for TCR Vbeta segments and 13 reverse primers for TCR Jbeta segments was used. The CDR3 region of rearranged TCR beta genes was amplified from genomic DNA by a multiplex PCR assay. The Illumina HiSeq System was used to sequence the amplified TCR beta libraries as 87-base-pair reads. The study's processing was this. In a later analysis, tens of millions of unique TCR beta chains were counted across the approximately 640 repertoires, and approximately 9.9 million of these chains were shared by at least two donors. Raw reads were error-corrected and collapsed into unique sequences by a nearest-neighbor algorithm in which closely related sequences were merged to remove PCR and sequencing errors. Alignment of CDR3 sequences to IMGT reference sequences was used to assign V, D and J gene segments. For a sequence to be retained, a match of at least six nucleotides to both a V gene segment and a J gene segment was required. Rearrangements were classified as productive when the CDR3 lacked stop codons and remained in frame with V and J, and all other rearrangements were classified as non-productive. Following IMGT convention, CDR3 was defined as the stretch from the second conserved V-encoded cysteine up to the conserved J-encoded phenylalanine. The earlier analysis of about 620 of the donors excluded sequences that lacked an unambiguous match to a single V gene segment. An earlier analysis of a few hundred of the donors called V segments functional above 56.7% productive rearrangements and segregating when the between-donor standard deviation exceeded 5%. To diagnose cytomegalovirus status from the catalog of TCR beta chain sequences, a statistical classification framework was built. V and J gene assignment, in a later analysis, came from comparing TCR nucleotide sequences with IMGT/GENE-DB human TR gene sequences. In a later analysis, CDR3 sequences and most-parsimonious VDJ recombination scenarios were assigned using the TCRdist pipeline. In a later analysis, each TCR beta chain was defined by its CDR3 amino acid sequence together with its V-gene family, and reads lacking a unique V-gene family were excluded. A later analysis removed several hundred highly shared, low-generation-probability nucleotide sequences to deal with suspected cross-contamination and a sequencing artifact. A later analysis calculated a clonal expansion index for each public chain from normalized within-repertoire ranks of inferred template counts. In a later analysis, generation probabilities were computed using a VDJ recombination model fitted to out-of-frame rearrangements, and the results were checked against IGoR. In a later analysis, TCR-TCR, TCR-HLA and TCR-CMV co-occurrence was scored with hypergeometric tests, and a repertoire-size bias correction was applied to TCR pairs. False discovery rates were estimated in a later analysis by permuting HLA or CMV assignments 20 times. In a later analysis, co-occurring TCRs were grouped using DBSCAN, with TCRdist sequence similarity added in when clustering inside HLA-allele-positive subsets. Co-occurrence clustering excluded repertoires with fewer than 30,000 or more than 120,000 public chains, plus five with anomalous nucleotide sharing. Drawn from immuneACCESS, this table holds only the in-frame rearrangements with V and J called that TCRdb kept. Clones are partly lost; checked studies trace under half to an unresolved V gene and leave the rest unexplained. D and trimming were read from the DNA, whereas the V and J calls and clone size are those reported in that table. This sample holds over 150,000 clones; around 63% were observed only once. The ten largest make up 4.5% of the sample.

Via the germline V gene, CDR1 is SGHTA and CDR2 FQGTGA. There are 16 amino acids in the CDR3, from cysteine to phenylalanine inclusive. The DNA shown is the 48-base CDR3, in frame from base 1. V has 0 bases trimmed and J has 5 bases trimmed; junction bases matching no gene number 5. The cohort consisted of fewer than 700 healthy bone marrow donors. At the time of sampling, all cohort members were nominally healthy, though unrecorded immune exposures were likely present. The donor tested CMV seropositive and was one of the 289 seropositive cohort members. A peripheral blood sample was provided by each donor, and peripheral blood mononuclear cells were used for TCR beta sequencing. Genomic DNA was extracted from the blood cell samples with the Qiagen DNeasy Blood Extraction Kit. In regard to this clone: Its recognized antigen is unknown. Qualities for individual bases were not recorded, and no much larger clone is one base off.

Overall results and qualifications from the work: Immune exposure information for the cohort was limited to CMV serostatus. Broadly in line with IMGT annotations, most TCR beta V segments showed up in productive rearrangements about 90% or about 30% of the time in an earlier analysis of around 550 of the donors. A cluster of highly shared sequence variants was judged likely to be a technical artifact of the sequencing pipeline. Roughly uniform sequencing depth across donors was assumed in presence/absence analyses, although this assumption may not hold. A later analysis reported that several top co-occurrence clusters appeared linked to parvovirus B19, influenza, CMV and Epstein-Barr virus. At a false discovery rate of 0.05, a later analysis linked approximately 18,000 TCR beta sequences to specific HLA alleles. An association between a missense DCLRE1C variant and V-gene and J-gene trimming of TCR beta chains was found in a later genetic analysis and replicated in an independent cohort. Compared with equally common non-associated chains, HLA-associated TCR beta chains in a later analysis were more clonally expanded and had lower generation probabilities. Correlated functional status among segregating V segments might reflect linkage disequilibrium, but an unknown experimental factor could not be ruled out. The 87-base-pair reads could not distinguish some IMGT-functional V segments, including TRBV6-2 and TRBV6-3, so those segments were excluded. Only TCR beta chains were sequenced in this cohort, and the absence of alpha or paired-chain data limited detectable features. The authors suggested that the approach could potentially be generalized to other disease states and immunological phenotypes. In a later analysis, most CMV-associated TCR beta chains were found to appear HLA-restricted, with HLA associations seemingly driven largely by CMV exposure. The classifier was reported to diagnose cytomegalovirus status with high specificity and sensitivity in both the original and validation cohorts. In vitro tests confirmed that a few of the cytomegalovirus-associated TCR beta chains recognize cytomegalovirus antigens. In a later analysis, the rate of TCR association differed among HLA loci, with DRB1 alleles having the most associated TCRs and HLA-C alleles having the fewest. A further reported finding was that TCR beta sequences accurately predicted the HLA-A and HLA-B alleles for most subjects in the first cohort. Because counts were too low, approximately 18 rarely observed V segments, including chromosome 9 orphons, were excluded from the earlier analysis of under 650 of the donors. In a later genetic analysis, fewer N-insertions in productive TCRs were reported among donors in an Asian-associated ancestry cluster than the roughly 670-donor mean. When HLA alleles, especially DR and DQ, strongly co-occurred, TCR associations were difficult to assign to individual alleles. A total of 150 to 200 TCR beta chains were listed by the study as associated with cytomegalovirus. Across donors, most TCR sequences were observed very rarely, whereas some public TCRs were present in many individuals. Because HLA typing was missing for some donors at each locus, association tests included only the typed subset.

What was sequenced was PBMCs. The V and J segments used are TRBV7-3 and TRBJ2-1, and TRBD2 aligns with 9 junction nucleotides. This sequence was found in a woman between 18 and 30 years old in good health and CMV-seropositive. The CDR3 is CASSLTRAGGHNEQFF. The DNA is TGTGCCAGCAGCTTAACTCGTGCGGGGGGGCACAATGAGCAGTTCTTC.